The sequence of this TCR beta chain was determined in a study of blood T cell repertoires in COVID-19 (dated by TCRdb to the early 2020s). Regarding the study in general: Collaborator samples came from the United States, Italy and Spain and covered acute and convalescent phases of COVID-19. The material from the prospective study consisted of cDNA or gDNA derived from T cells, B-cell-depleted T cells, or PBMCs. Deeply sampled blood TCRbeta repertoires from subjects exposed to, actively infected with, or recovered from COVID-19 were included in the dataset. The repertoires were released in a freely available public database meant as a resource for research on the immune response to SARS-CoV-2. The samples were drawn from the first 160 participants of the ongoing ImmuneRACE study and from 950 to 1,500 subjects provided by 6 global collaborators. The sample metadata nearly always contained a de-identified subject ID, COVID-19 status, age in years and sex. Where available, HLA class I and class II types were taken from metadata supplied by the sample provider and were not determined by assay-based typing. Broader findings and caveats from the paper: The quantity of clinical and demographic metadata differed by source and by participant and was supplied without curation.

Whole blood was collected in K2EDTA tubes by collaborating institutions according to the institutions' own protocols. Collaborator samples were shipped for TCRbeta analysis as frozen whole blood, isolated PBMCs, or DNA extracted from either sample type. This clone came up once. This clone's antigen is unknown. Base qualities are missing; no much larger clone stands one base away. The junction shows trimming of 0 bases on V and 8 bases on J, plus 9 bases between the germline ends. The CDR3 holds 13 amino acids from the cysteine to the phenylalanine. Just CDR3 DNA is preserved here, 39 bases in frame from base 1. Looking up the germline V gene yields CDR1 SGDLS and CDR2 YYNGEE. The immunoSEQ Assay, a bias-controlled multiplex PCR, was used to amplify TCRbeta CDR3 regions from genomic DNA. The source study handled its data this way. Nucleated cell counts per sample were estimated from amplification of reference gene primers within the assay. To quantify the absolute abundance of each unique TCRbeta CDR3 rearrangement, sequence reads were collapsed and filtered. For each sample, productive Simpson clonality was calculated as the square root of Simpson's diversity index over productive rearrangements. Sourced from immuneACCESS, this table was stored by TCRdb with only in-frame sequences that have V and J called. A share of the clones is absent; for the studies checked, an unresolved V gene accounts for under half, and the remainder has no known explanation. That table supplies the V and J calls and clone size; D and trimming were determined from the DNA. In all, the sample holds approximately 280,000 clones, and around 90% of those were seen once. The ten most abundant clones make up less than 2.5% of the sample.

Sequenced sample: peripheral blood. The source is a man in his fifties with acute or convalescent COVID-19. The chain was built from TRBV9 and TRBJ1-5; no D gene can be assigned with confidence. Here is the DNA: TGTGCCAGCAGCGTAGGGGAGCGGGAGCCCCAGCATTTT. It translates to CASSVGEREPQHF.